The present entry profiles one T cell receptor beta chain with its context. What this receptor recognizes is not known. Qualities for individual bases were not recorded, and no much larger clone is one base off. The data belong to a study of blood T cell repertoires in COVID-19 (TCRdb year 2020). With regard to the full study: Samples from collaborators originated in the United States, Italy and Spain and spanned both the acute and convalescent phases of COVID-19. The prospective study material was composed of cDNA or gDNA derived from T cells, B-cell-depleted T cells, or PBMCs. Subjects who had been exposed to COVID-19, were actively infected with it, or had recovered from it provided the deeply sampled blood TCRbeta repertoires that made up the dataset. The repertoires were made available in a free public database intended to serve as a resource for research on the immune response to SARS-CoV-2. Samples were obtained from the ongoing ImmuneRACE study (first 160 participants) and from 1,000 to 1,500 subjects provided by 6 global collaborators. The sample metadata nearly always contained a de-identified subject ID, COVID-19 status, age in years and sex. Where available, HLA class I and class II types were taken from metadata supplied by the sample provider and were not determined by assay-based typing.

Enrolling through a virtual design, the prospective study's participants ranged in age from roughly 18 to 95 years and lived across 24 United States geographic areas. In the prospective study, participants were assigned to cohorts based on the clinical history participants reported in a screening survey and a study questionnaire. Each participant in the prospective study had whole blood, serum and a nasopharyngeal or oropharyngeal swab collected by mobile phlebotomists. Prospective study participants could optionally give additional blood draws and questionnaires over an approximately 2-month period. Blood samples from the prospective study were shipped frozen or at room temperature prior to DNA extraction. TCRbeta CDR3 regions were amplified from genomic DNA by means of the immunoSEQ Assay, a bias-controlled multiplex PCR. Turning to the authors' computational methods: The number of nucleated cells in each sample was estimated from the amplification of reference gene primers within the assay. Sequence reads were collapsed and filtered to measure the absolute abundance of every unique TCRbeta CDR3 rearrangement. For each sample, productive Simpson clonality was calculated as the square root of Simpson's diversity index over productive rearrangements. Not all clones reach the TCRdb copy of this immuneACCESS table, which keeps in-frame sequences only. Checked studies attribute under half of the gap to unresolved V genes and leave the rest unexplained. The V and J calls and clone size are taken from that table; D and trimming were inferred from the DNA. The sample contains about 250,000 clones, about 90% of them found a single time. The ten largest clones capture just under 6.5% of the sample.

Results and caveats for the whole study, not just this receptor: How much clinical and demographic metadata was included differed by source and by participant, and the metadata was provided uncurated.

Relative to germline, V is 8 bases shorter and J is 3 bases shorter, with 11 bases between their ends. Inclusive of the bounding cysteine and phenylalanine, the CDR3 is 13 residues long. The DNA shown is the 39-base CDR3, in frame from base 1. Via the germline V gene, CDR1 is SNHLY and CDR2 FYNNEI. The chain couples TRBV2 to TRBJ1-5; TRBD1 is a weak D gene call, 5 bases matching. Sequencing was performed on PBMCs or T cells enriched from blood (not recorded which). This TCR was sampled from a woman aged 25-40 years with acute COVID-19. The sequenced DNA is TGTGCCAGCCTGAAGGACAACAATCAGCCCCAGCATTTT. It codes for CASLKDNNQPQHF.